Sequencing of this T cell receptor beta chain was carried out in a study of blood T cell repertoires in COVID-19. About the research overall: Donors in the United States, Italy and Spain gave samples during acute or convalescent COVID-19.

This clone occurred once. The junction had 24 bases not matched to a gene; V was cut back by 2 bases and J by 7 bases. Germline CDR1 is SGHRS and CDR2 is YFSETQ. The CDR3 is made up of 21 amino acids. As processed by the authors: The authors estimated nucleated cell counts from reference gene primer amplification. Using immunoSEQ multiplex PCR, the repertoire was profiled, and TCRdb retains in-frame clones only, with some absent. The V and J calls and clone size were taken over from that table, and D and trimming were inferred from the DNA. The sample has 300,000 to 400,000 clones, 85% seen once. Cohorts were determined from participant-reported clinical history. Individuals in the exposed group had encountered a COVID-19 case within 2 weeks preceding study entry.

The sample was PBMCs or T cells enriched from blood (not recorded which). This rearrangement joins TRBV5-1 to TRBJ2-7, with 13 bases fitting TRBD2. This TCR was sampled from a woman aged 25 to 39 who had been exposed to COVID-19. The CDR3 protein is CASSLTSLAGGPVITAGEQYF. The CDR3 nucleotides are TGCGCCAGCAGCTTAACCTCACTAGCGGGAGGGCCGGTAATTACGGCGGGGGAGCAGTACTTC.